This is a list of T cell receptor beta chains from one sample in a study of CD8 T cells in ankylosing spondylitis. One entry per CDR3 protein results from TCRdb running MiXCR on the 5' RACE reads. This sample has about 220,000 distinct CDR3 sequences, with more than 5.5% found just once. Sample: blood, either unsorted or a sorted T cell fraction (not recorded which). The receptors originated from a male donor with ankylosing spondylitis. Both conserved end residues are part of each CDR3. A D gene is named only where the DNA matches it firmly. Clone size, where shown, is once, few, many, or a class for clones that have expanded.

TGCTGTGCTAGAGAAGGGACTAGACTTTTCACAGATACGCAGTATTTT CCAREGTRLFTDTQYF TRBD2 TRBJ2-3 TRBV20-1 few
TGTGCCAGCAGCTTGTGGGCTAGCGGGAAACCATACAATGAGCAGTTCTTC CASSLWASGKPYNEQFF TRBD2 TRBJ2-1 TRBV5-6 .
TGTGCCAGCAGGAATGGCTCTCCTCGAGACATGGGCTTCTACGAGCAGTACTTC CASRNGSPRDMGFYEQYF . TRBJ2-7 TRBV6-1 many
TGTGCCAGCAGTGACCCCAGGGATCGTGGCTACACCTTC CASSDPRDRGYTF . TRBJ1-2 TRBV25-1 many
TGCAGTGCTAGAGATGTCACAGGACAAAGCAATCAGCCCCAGCATTTT CSARDVTGQSNQPQHF . TRBJ1-5 TRBV20-1 few
TGCGCCAGCAGCCAAGATTGGGGGGCTGTTCAGCCCCAGCATTTT CASSQDWGAVQPQHF . TRBJ1-5 TRBV4-3 many
TGTGCCAGCAGCCCCGGGCAGGTTTACTATGGCTACACCTTC CASSPGQVYYGYTF . TRBJ1-2 TRBV7-8 many
TGTGCCAGCAGCCTAGGGTCTAGCGGGAGGGCTGTGACAGATACGCAGTATTTT CASSLGSSGRAVTDTQYF TRBD2 TRBJ2-3 TRBV7-6 .
TGCAGTGGGGGACAGGGGAGCACAGATACGCAGTATTTT CSGGQGSTDTQYF TRBD1 TRBJ2-3 TRBV20-1 many
TGTGCTAGTGGTTTGCCAAAAAACCGTTCCTCCTACGAGCAGTACTTC CASGLPKNRSSYEQYF . TRBJ2-7 TRBV12-5 many
TGTGCCAGCAGTTTAGCGGTTAGCTCCTACAATGAGCAGTTCTTC CASSLAVSSYNEQFF . TRBJ2-1 TRBV6-5 many
TGTGCCAGCAGCCGCACCGGGACAGGGATCCCCTACGAGCAGTACTTC CASSRTGTGIPYEQYF TRBD1 TRBJ2-7 TRBV7-2 many
TGTGCCTGGAGTGGAACCCCAGATACGCAGTATTTT CAWSGTPDTQYF . TRBJ2-3 TRBV30 .
TGCGCCAGCAGCCAAGAGGGGACTAGCAGGGACAATGAGCAGTTCTTC CASSQEGTSRDNEQFF TRBD2 TRBJ2-1 TRBV4-3 many
TGTGCCAGCAGTACTTTAGCGGGAACCTACAATGAGCAGTTCTTC CASSTLAGTYNEQFF TRBD2 TRBJ2-1 TRBV6-5 .
TGTGCCAGCTCACCTAGTTTGCGAGAGATCCCTGGAAACACCATATATTTT CASSPSLREIPGNTIYF . TRBJ1-3 TRBV18 .
TGCGCCAGCAGCCACCGGCTAGTCCCGAAGGGGGCTTTCTTT CASSHRLVPKGAFF . TRBJ1-1 TRBV4-1 many
TGCAGCGTTGACGGCTCAGGGAGCTACGAGCAGTACTTC CSVDGSGSYEQYF . TRBJ2-7 TRBV29-1 many
TGTGCCAGCAGCCCGGCGGGCTATAATTCACCCCTCCACTTT CASSPAGYNSPLHF . TRBJ1-6 TRBV12-3/TRBV12-4 few
TGCAGCGTTACTCCCGGGAGAGAAGCATATGGCTACACCTTC CSVTPGREAYGYTF . TRBJ1-2 TRBV29-1 .
TGCAGCGTTGAAAACCCGGGACAGGGTGTATTCTCCTACAATGAGCAGTTCTTC CSVENPGQGVFSYNEQFF TRBD1 TRBJ2-1 TRBV29-1 .
TGCGCCAGCAGCTCCCCGGGACAGGGGAATGAAAAACTGTTTTTT CASSSPGQGNEKLFF TRBD1 TRBJ1-4 TRBV5-1 many
TGTGCCAGCAGCCGGGACCGGATTACGGGGTTCTTC CASSRDRITGFF . TRBJ2-1 TRBV6-2/TRBV6-3 .
TGTGCCAGCAGCCACCCCACCTACGAGCAGTACTTC CASSHPTYEQYF . TRBJ2-7 TRBV5-6 many
TGTGCCAGCAGCGTAGGCATAGGGCCAAACTATGGCTACACCTTC CASSVGIGPNYGYTF . TRBJ1-2 TRBV9 many
TGCGCCAGCAGCCAAGAGATCGGGGATAATGAAAAACTGTTTTTT CASSQEIGDNEKLFF . TRBJ1-4 TRBV4-1 many
TGCAGTGCTTCGACAGGGCTACACACTGAAGCTTTCTTT CSASTGLHTEAFF TRBD1 TRBJ1-1 TRBV20-1 .
TGTGCCAGCAGCTTACCACCAGGGCCCCAATTCGGGGAGCTGTTTTTT CASSLPPGPQFGELFF . TRBJ2-2 TRBV7-8 few
TGTGCCAGCAGTCCCGCAAACAACTACTACGAGCAGTACTTC CASSPANNYYEQYF . TRBJ2-7 TRBV27 .
TGTGCCAGCAGCCAATCCGTCTACAATGAGCAGTTCTTC CASSQSVYNEQFF . TRBJ2-1 TRBV14 many
TGTGCCAGCAGCACCTTTGGGACAGGCCTTCGCACAGATACGCAGTATTTT CASSTFGTGLRTDTQYF TRBD1 TRBJ2-3 TRBV9 few
TGTGCCAGCAGTTACAGGCAGTCAAACAGAGAGACCCAGTACTTC CASSYRQSNRETQYF . TRBJ2-5 TRBV6-2/TRBV6-3 many